This TCR beta chain was recovered during a study of glioma-infiltrating T cells. V shed 8 bases and J shed 0 bases, with 22 bases lying between them. The CDR3 loop spans 17 amino acids. CDR1 MNHNS and CDR2 SASEGT come from the germline V gene. Study-wide findings and caveats: CDR3 overlap between tissue and blood was very small. Tissue-blood divergence was below expectation in non-neoplastic patients, above in gliomas.

This clonotype occurred many times. The antigen is undetermined. TCR alpha and beta CDR3 regions were amplified from RNA using iRepertoire nested multiplex PCR. Input was 100-400 ng of tissue mRNA or PBMC total RNA. TCRdb called the multiplex PCR reads again in MiXCR, with one record for every CDR3 protein. The table has about 190,000 distinct CDR3 sequences, around 32% seen once. The TCR was taken from a human donor with low-grade glioma or glioblastoma, undergoing nonglioma brain surgery, or in good health (not recorded which). The V and J genes are TRBV6-1 and TRBJ1-1, with D unclear. The sequenced sample consisted of glioma tissue, nonneoplastic brain tissue, or PBMCs (not recorded which). CDR3 protein: CASSMGRIIRMNTEAFF. DNA of the CDR3: TGTGCCAGCTCTATGGGCAGGATTATTCGCATGAACACTGAAGCTTTCTTT.